Described below is a single TCR beta chain sequence and its context. The antigen remains unidentified. The data originate from a study of OX40 agonist ivuxolimab in advanced cancers. General observations from the study: Averaging showed that CD8+ T cells had more expanded clones than CD4+ did. Among the nonresponders, some also had low normalized T-cell clonal expansion.

Germline V gene data show CDR1 as MDHEN and CDR2 as SYDVKM. The CDR3 has 16 residues. Trimming cost V 6 bases and J 2 bases; bases outside gene matches: 10. Using immunoSEQ multiplex PCR, the repertoire was profiled, and TCRdb retains in-frame clones only, with some absent. The sample lists tens of thousands of clones, around 86% occurring once. The chain carries TRBV28 and TRBJ2-7; 10 nucleotides line up with TRBD1. The clonotype comes from an adult with an advanced solid tumor such as melanoma, head and neck, liver or kidney cancer. Sequences were derived from CD4+ or CD8+ T cells sorted from blood, sampled in a trial of the OX40 agonist ivuxolimab. The CDR3 nucleotides are TGTGCCAGCAGCCCTATACCGGGACAGGGGACCTACGAGCAGTACTTC. Encoded protein: CASSPIPGQGTYEQYF.